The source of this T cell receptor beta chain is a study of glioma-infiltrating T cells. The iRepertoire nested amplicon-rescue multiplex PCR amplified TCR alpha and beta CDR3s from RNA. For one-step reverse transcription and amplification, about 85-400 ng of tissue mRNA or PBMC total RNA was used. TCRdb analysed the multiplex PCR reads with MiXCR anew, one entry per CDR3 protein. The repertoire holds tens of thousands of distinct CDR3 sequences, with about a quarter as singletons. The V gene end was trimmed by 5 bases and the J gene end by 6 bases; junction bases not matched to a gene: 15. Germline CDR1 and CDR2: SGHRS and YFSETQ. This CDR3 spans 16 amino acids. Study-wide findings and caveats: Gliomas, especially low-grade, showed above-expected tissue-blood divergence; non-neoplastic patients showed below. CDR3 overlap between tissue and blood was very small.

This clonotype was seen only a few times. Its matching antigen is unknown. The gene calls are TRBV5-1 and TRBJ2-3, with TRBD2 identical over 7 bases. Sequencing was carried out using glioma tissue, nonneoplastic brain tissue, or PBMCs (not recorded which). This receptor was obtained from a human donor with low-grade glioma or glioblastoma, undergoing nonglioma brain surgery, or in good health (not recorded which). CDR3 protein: CASRNLIGLVLDTQYF. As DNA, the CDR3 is TGCGCCAGCAGGAATTTGATCGGACTAGTACTGGATACGCAGTATTTT. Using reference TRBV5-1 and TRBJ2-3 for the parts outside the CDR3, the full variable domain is KAGVTQTPRYLIKTRGQQVTLSCSPISGHRSVSWYQQTPGQGLQFLFEYFSETQRNKGNFPGRFSGRQFSNSRSEMNVSTLELGDSALYLCASRNLIGLVLDTQYFGPGTRLTVL.